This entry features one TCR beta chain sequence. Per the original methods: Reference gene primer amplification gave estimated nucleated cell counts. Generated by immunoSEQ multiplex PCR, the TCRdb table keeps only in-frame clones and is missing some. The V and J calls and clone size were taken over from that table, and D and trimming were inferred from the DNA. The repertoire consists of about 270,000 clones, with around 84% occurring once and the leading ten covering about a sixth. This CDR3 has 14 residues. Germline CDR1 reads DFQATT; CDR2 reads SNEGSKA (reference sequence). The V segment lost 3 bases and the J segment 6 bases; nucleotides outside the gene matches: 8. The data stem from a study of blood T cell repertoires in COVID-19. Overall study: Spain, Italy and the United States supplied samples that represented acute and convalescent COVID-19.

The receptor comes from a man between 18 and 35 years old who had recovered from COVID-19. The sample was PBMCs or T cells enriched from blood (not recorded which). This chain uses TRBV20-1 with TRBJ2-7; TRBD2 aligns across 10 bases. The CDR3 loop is CSASLRTSGLEQYF. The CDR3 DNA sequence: TGCAGTGCTAGTCTTCGGACTAGCGGTCTCGAGCAGTACTTC.